What follows are 2 T cell receptor beta chains derived from one specimen sequenced in a study of blood T cell repertoires in COVID-19. The assay was immunoSEQ multiplex PCR, and TCRdb's table has in-frame clones only and misses some. The sample records approximately 360,000 clones, 90% being singletons. Sequenced sample: peripheral blood. These receptors all come from a man aged 18-30 years with active or convalescent COVID-19.

The CDR3 region is CSVFGQGERFYGYTF. The CDR3, as DNA: TGCAGCGTCTTTGGACAGGGGGAGCGGTTCTATGGCTACACCTTC. The genes are TRBV29-1 and TRBJ1-2; 10 bases match TRBD1. Germline CDR1 reads SQVTM; CDR2 reads ANQGSEA. This CDR3 has 15 residues. V shed 6 bases, J shed 4 bases, and the junction held 11 bases outside the gene matches.

Written as DNA, the CDR3 is TGTGCCAGCTCACCACTAGCAGATACTAATGAAAAACTGTTTTTT. Amino acid sequence: CASSPLADTNEKLFF. The genes are TRBV18 and TRBJ1-4; D remains ambiguous. Germline loops: CDR1 KGHSH, CDR2 LQKENI. The CDR3 consists of 15 residues. V was clipped by 1 base and J by 2 bases, with 8 bases between them.